Each of the 5 T cell receptor beta chains below was sequenced from the same sample in a study of cytomegalovirus exposure and HLA in healthy donors. It was with 60 Vbeta and 13 Jbeta primers that the PCR ran. Assay used: immunoSEQ multiplex PCR; TCRdb lists only in-frame clones, some missing. The table records some 140,000 clones, around nine tenths of them present only once. The sample was PBMCs. Receptors originate from a woman aged 25 to 45 in good health and CMV-seronegative.

The chain couples TRBV30 to TRBJ1-2, with a weak D call TRBD1 (6 bases). Germline CDR1 reads GTSNPN; CDR2 reads SVGIG (reference sequence). V dropped 3 bases and J dropped 3 bases, with 11 bases sitting between them. This CDR3 comprises 13 residues. The CDR3 DNA is TGTGCCTGGAGCCCGACAGGTCACTATGGCTACACCTTC. Translation: CAWSPTGHYGYTF.

The chain is built from TRBV18 and TRBJ1-1, with D tentatively TRBD1 (5 bases). The CDR3 contains 15 residues. V lost 4 bases to trimming and J lost 2 bases, with 14 bases between them. Germline CDR1 reads KGHSH; CDR2 reads LQKENI. CDR3 sequence: CASSRTVGANTEAFF. CDR3 in DNA: TGTGCCAGCTCACGGACCGTAGGGGCTAACACTGAAGCTTTCTTT.

This chain uses TRBV19 with TRBJ1-1; TRBD1 might be the D (5 bases). Trimming cost V 3 bases and J 7 bases, with 15 bases left between them. This CDR3 has 14 residues. Germline loops: CDR1 LNHDA, CDR2 SQIVND (reference sequence). CDR3 bases: TGTGCCAGTAGTATCGGGGAGGGGACGGGTGAAGCTTTCTTT. This encodes CASSIGEGTGEAFF.

J is TRBJ2-1 and V is TRBV27; 7 nucleotides line up with TRBD1. The CDR3 runs to 17 residues. Trimming at V came to 1 base and at J to 6 bases, leaving 12 bases not matched to a gene. Germline values: CDR1 MNHEY, CDR2 SMNVEV (reference sequence). This chain's CDR3 is CASSLYRQGFNLNEQFF. The CDR3 DNA reads as TGTGCCAGCAGTTTATATCGACAGGGTTTTAACCTCAATGAGCAGTTCTTC.

The gene calls are TRBV30 and TRBJ1-3; D remains ambiguous. The CDR3 is made up of 13 amino acids. Trimming removed 3 bases from V and 4 bases from J, with 10 bases in between. The V gene's germline CDR1 is GTSNPN and CDR2 SVGIG (reference sequence). CDR3 amino acids: CAWSRGGGNTIYF. CDR3 sequence (DNA): TGTGCCTGGAGCCGAGGCGGCGGAAACACCATATATTTT.